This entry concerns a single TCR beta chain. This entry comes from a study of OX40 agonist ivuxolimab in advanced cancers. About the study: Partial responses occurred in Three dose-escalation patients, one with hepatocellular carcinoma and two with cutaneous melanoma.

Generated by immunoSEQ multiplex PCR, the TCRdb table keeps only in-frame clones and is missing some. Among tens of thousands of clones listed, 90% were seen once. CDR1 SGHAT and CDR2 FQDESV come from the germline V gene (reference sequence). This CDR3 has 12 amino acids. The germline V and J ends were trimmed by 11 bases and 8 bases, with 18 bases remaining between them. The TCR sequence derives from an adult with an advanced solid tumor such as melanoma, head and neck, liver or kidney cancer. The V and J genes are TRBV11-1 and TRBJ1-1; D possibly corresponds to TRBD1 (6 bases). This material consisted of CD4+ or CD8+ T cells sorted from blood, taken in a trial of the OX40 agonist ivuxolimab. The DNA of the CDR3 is TGTGCCTCACAGGGTGCACCTTACGAAGCTTTCTTT. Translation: CASQGAPYEAFF.